Shown below are 19 T cell receptor beta chains from a single sample sequenced in a study of shared clonotypes between healthy human individuals. Some clones are missing from TCRdb's copy, which holds only in-frame ones; the method was immunoSEQ multiplex PCR. Among approximately 1.5 million clones, about 98% were seen once, and the ten largest hold about 0.4%. The sample comprised naive CD4+ T cells sorted from blood. Indicated subset: CD45RA+ positively selected. The receptors derive from a man aged 30-40 years in good health.

The gene calls are TRBV18 and TRBJ2-6; D gene ambiguous. Germline CDR1 KGHSH, CDR2 LQKENI. Trimming cost V 3 bases and J 0 bases, with 18 bases left between them. CDR3 length: 19 residues. The CDR3 is CASSPILLTATSGANVLTF. The CDR3, as DNA: TGTGCCAGCTCACCGATCTTATTGACGGCGACCTCTGGGGCCAACGTCCTGACTTTC.

V gene TRBV7-9 combines with J gene TRBJ2-1; 10 nucleotides match TRBD2. From germline, CDR1 is SEHNR and CDR2 FQNEAQ (reference sequence). With V trimmed by 8 bases and J by 13 bases, 17 bases remained unmatched. The CDR3 sequence is 15 residues long. The CDR3 reads CASSPSALAGVRQFF. CDR3 DNA: TGTGCCAGCTCTCCATCAGCTCTAGCGGGAGTCAGACAGTTCTTC.

Concerning this clone: At one end the junction does not follow the germline gene, possibly because of a read error. The rearrangement links TRBV7-7 to TRBJ2-2; no definite D call. This CDR3 is 13 amino acids long. CDR1 and CDR2 from the germline V gene are SSHAT and FNYEAQ (reference sequence). The CDR3 sequence: CASSLENTGELFF. The CDR3 region has the DNA TGTGCTAGCAGCTTAGAGAACACCGGGGAGCTGTTTTTT.

This chain uses TRBV6-6 with TRBJ2-5, with 14 bases lining up with TRBD2. The germline V gene encodes CDR1 MNHNY and CDR2 SVGAGI (reference sequence). CDR3 length equals 16 residues. V was clipped by 6 bases and J by 4 bases; unmatched bases: 7. DNA of the CDR3: TGTGCCAGCAGCCACCCTGGACTAGCGGGAGGAGAGACCCAGTACTTC. Its protein is CASSHPGLAGGETQYF.

The rearrangement joins TRBV5-6 to TRBJ2-1, with D hard to call. The CDR3 consists of 18 residues. Germline V gene data show CDR1 as SGHDT and CDR2 as YYEEEE. The V end lost 4 bases, the J end lost 0 bases, and 20 bases lay between the germline ends. This CDR3 reads CASSLGPTVKDSYNEQFF. The CDR3, as DNA: TGTGCCAGCAGCCTCGGACCTACAGTAAAAGACTCCTACAATGAGCAGTTCTTC.

The chain carries TRBV29-1 and TRBJ2-7; 9 nucleotides align to TRBD2. The CDR3 extends over 14 amino acids. J was trimmed by 3 bases and V by 4 bases; bases with no gene match: 7. The germline CDR1 and CDR2 sequences are SQVTM and ANQGSEA. CDR3 residues: CSVVSGGRDYEQYF. CDR3 coding DNA: TGCAGCGTTGTCAGTGGCGGGAGGGACTACGAGCAGTACTTC.

The V and J genes are TRBV6-5 and TRBJ2-1; TRBD2 might be the D (6 bases). Between the trimmed V and J ends, which lost 6 bases and 6 bases, there was a span of 18 bases. The CDR3 is made up of 15 amino acids. Per germline, CDR1 MNHEY and CDR2 SVGAGI. The CDR3 here is CASSLDFVSGNEQFF. The DNA for the CDR3 is TGTGCCAGCAGCCTCGACTTCGTTAGCGGCAATGAGCAGTTCTTC.

Note on this clone: The junction departs from germline at one end; a sequencing error may be responsible. This sequence joins TRBV10-1 and TRBJ2-7; D not certain. In germline, CDR1 is WNHNN, CDR2 SYGVQD (reference sequence). The CDR3 sequence is 13 residues long. Here the CDR3 reads CASSDPGSHEQYF. CDR3 bases: TGCGCCAGCAGTGATCCGGGCTCCCACGAGCAGTACTTC.

This rearrangement joins TRBV28 to TRBJ2-1, with D perhaps TRBD1 (5 bases). V lost 5 bases, J lost 6 bases, and 11 bases lay in between. In germline, CDR1 is MDHEN, CDR2 SYDVKM. The CDR3 loop spans 13 amino acids. CDR3 protein: CASSTDTSNEQFF. CDR3 DNA sequence: TGTGCCAGCAGTACGGACACCTCCAATGAGCAGTTCTTC.

Note on this clone: This CDR3 is also generated by other DNA sequences in the sample. Here the CDR3 DNA reads TGTGCCAGCTCACCACCAGGGGGAACCTACGAGCAGTACTTC. Protein: CASSPPGGTYEQYF. The chain uses TRBV18 and TRBJ2-7, with D possibly matching TRBD1 (6 bases). The germline V and J ends were trimmed by 0 bases and 2 bases, with 8 bases remaining between them. This CDR3 region has 14 residues. In germline, CDR1 is KGHSH, CDR2 LQKENI.

V is TRBV19 and J is TRBJ2-2; 12 nucleotides match TRBD1. Germline-derived CDR1 and CDR2 are LNHDA and SQIVND (reference sequence). Germline trimming cut 3 bases from V and 0 bases from J; bases unmatched to any gene: 8. The CDR3 contains 19 residues. The CDR3 loop reads CASSIAPGQGAANTGELFF. As DNA, the CDR3 is TGTGCCAGTAGTATTGCCCCGGGACAGGGGGCGGCGAACACCGGGGAGCTGTTTTTT.

This rearrangement joins TRBV5-1 to TRBJ1-1; D is perhaps TRBD1 (5 bases). The germline V gene encodes CDR1 SGHRS and CDR2 YFSETQ. This CDR3 is 13 amino acids long. V was cut by 5 bases and J by 1 base, with 9 bases left in between. CDR3 residues: CASRSGKNTEAFF. CDR3 bases: TGCGCCAGCAGATCAGGGAAGAACACTGAAGCTTTCTTT.

The chain has TRBV7-9 and TRBJ2-7, with unresolved D. Germline V lookup: CDR1 SEHNR, CDR2 FQNEAQ (reference sequence). V was trimmed by 8 bases and J by 1 base, leaving 6 bases between them. CDR3 length: 11 amino acids. This CDR3 reads CASERSYEQYF. The CDR3 nucleotides are TGTGCCAGCGAACGATCCTACGAGCAGTACTTC.

The chain is built from TRBV5-4 and TRBJ2-7, with TRBD1 as a possible D gene (6 bases). V shed 5 bases and J shed 6 bases, with 18 bases lying between them. The CDR3 length is 14 residues. Germline V gene sequence: CDR1 SGHNT, CDR2 YYREEE (reference sequence). The CDR3 reads CASSPGTRAAEQYF. As DNA, the CDR3 is TGTGCCAGCAGTCCCGGGACAAGGGCCGCCGAGCAGTACTTC. Filled out from reference TRBV5-4 and TRBJ2-7, the complete variable domain reads ETGVTQSPTHLIKTRGQQVTLRCSSQSGHNTVSWYQQALGQGPQFIFQYYREEENGRGNFPPRFSGLQFPNYSSELNVNALELDDSALYLCASSPGTRAAEQYFGPGTRLTVT.

The chain combines TRBV19 with TRBJ2-2, with TRBD2 matching 9 bases. V dropped 5 bases and J dropped 3; count of bases not matched to a gene: 10. The germline V gene has CDR1 LNHDA and CDR2 SQIVND (reference sequence). The CDR3 spans 17 residues. In nucleotides, the CDR3 is TGTGCCAGTAGTCTGCGACTAGCGGTAAGGCACACCGGGGAGCTGTTTTTT. Its translation is CASSLRLAVRHTGELFF.

The chain joins TRBV5-5 to TRBJ2-4, with TRBD2 matching over 13 bases. After removal of 7 bases from V and 6 bases from J, the junction contained 7 bases not matched to a gene. The length of the CDR3 is 15 residues. Germline loops: CDR1 SGHKS, CDR2 YYEKEE (reference sequence). This chain's CDR3 is CASGRTSGRGNIQYF. DNA for the CDR3: TGTGCCAGCGGCAGGACTAGCGGGAGAGGAAACATTCAGTACTTC.

This clone was detected once. The V and J genes are TRBV5-4 and TRBJ1-1, with a possible D match to TRBD1 (6 bases). Trimming took off 0 bases at V and 6 bases at J, with 15 bases between the two ends. The germline CDR1 and CDR2 sequences are SGHNT and YYREEE (reference sequence). The CDR3 is 15 residues long. CDR3 nucleotide sequence: TGTGCCAGCAGCTTGGTGGGGGGGCTAGGAGCTGAAGCTTTCTTT. It specifies CASSLVGGLGAEAFF.

The CDR3 DNA sequence: TGCGCCAGCAGCTCTACGAGGGGACTAGCGGTCTACGAGCAGTACTTC. It specifies CASSSTRGLAVYEQYF. This rearrangement joins TRBV5-1 to TRBJ2-7; 11 bases map to TRBD2. The CDR3 has 16 amino acids. V lost 3 bases, J lost 3 bases, and 8 bases stayed unmatched. From germline, CDR1 is SGHRS and CDR2 YFSETQ.

The chain joins TRBV7-2 to TRBJ1-5; D remains ambiguous. Germline values: CDR1 SGHTA, CDR2 FQGNSA. Between the trimmed V and J ends, which lost 0 bases and 5 bases, there was a span of 11 bases. The CDR3 contains 15 residues. CDR3 residues: CASSLAEGRYQPQHF. CDR3 nucleotide sequence: TGTGCCAGCAGCTTAGCGGAAGGTCGGTATCAGCCCCAGCATTTT.